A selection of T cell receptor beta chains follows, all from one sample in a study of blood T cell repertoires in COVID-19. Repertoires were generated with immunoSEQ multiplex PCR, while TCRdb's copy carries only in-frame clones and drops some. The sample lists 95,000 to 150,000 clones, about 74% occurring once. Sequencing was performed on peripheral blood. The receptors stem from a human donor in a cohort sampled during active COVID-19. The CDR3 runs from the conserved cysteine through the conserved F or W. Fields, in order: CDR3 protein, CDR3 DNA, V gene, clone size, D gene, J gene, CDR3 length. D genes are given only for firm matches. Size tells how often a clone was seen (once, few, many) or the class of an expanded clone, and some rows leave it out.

CDR3: CASSPPIGEETQYF; DNA: TGTGCCAGCTCACCACCGATAGGGGAAGAGACCCAGTACTTC; V: TRBV18; size: NA; D: NA; J: TRBJ2-5; length: 14
CDR3: CASSLVQGDNSPLHF; DNA: TGTGCCAGCAGCTTGGTACAGGGGGATAATTCACCCCTCCACTTT; V: TRBV7-9; size: NA; D: TRBD1; J: TRBJ1-6; length: 15
CDR3: CATSDLTPGQAHQPQHF; DNA: TGTGCCACCAGTGATTTAACTCCGGGACAGGCTCATCAGCCCCAGCATTTT; V: TRBV24-1; size: NA; D: TRBD1; J: TRBJ1-5; length: 17
CDR3: CASSFSGAVDTQYF; DNA: TGTGCCAGCAGCTTTAGCGGGGCGGTAGATACGCAGTATTTT; V: TRBV11-3; size: few; D: TRBD2; J: TRBJ2-3; length: 14
CDR3: CASSPDSSYEQYF; DNA: TGTGCCAGCAGTCCGGACAGTTCCTACGAGCAGTACTTC; V: TRBV27; size: NA; D: NA; J: TRBJ2-7; length: 13
CDR3: CAASQGGSAAKNIQYF; DNA: TGTGCCGCATCGCAGGGGGGCTCTGCGGCCAAAAACATTCAGTACTTC; V: TRBV6-6; size: NA; D: NA; J: TRBJ2-4; length: 16
CDR3: CASSQELQGSGANVLTF; DNA: TGTGCCAGCAGCCAGGAACTACAGGGTTCTGGGGCCAACGTCCTGACTTTC; V: TRBV4-2; size: NA; D: NA; J: TRBJ2-6; length: 17
CDR3: CASSLAGYHEQYF; DNA: TGTGCCAGCAGTTTAGCGGGATACCACGAGCAGTACTTC; V: TRBV28; size: NA; D: NA; J: TRBJ2-7; length: 13
CDR3: CASSQAGMGYGYTF; DNA: TGTGCCAGCAGCCAAGCAGGCATGGGCTATGGCTACACCTTC; V: TRBV14; size: NA; D: NA; J: TRBJ1-2; length: 14
CDR3: CASSLDISQPQHF; DNA: TGTGCCAGCAGCTTAGACATATCTCAGCCCCAGCATTTT; V: TRBV7-2; size: NA; D: NA; J: TRBJ1-5; length: 13
CDR3: CASSFDPLLAAGTDTQYF; DNA: TGTGCCAGCAGCTTCGACCCCTTACTAGCGGCGGGTACAGATACGCAGTATTTT; V: TRBV21-1; size: NA; D: NA; J: TRBJ2-3; length: 18
CDR3: CASSPPGEAGEQFF; DNA: TGTGCCAGCAGTCCCCCGGGGGAGGCGGGTGAGCAGTTCTTC; V: TRBV28; size: NA; D: NA; J: TRBJ2-1; length: 14
CDR3: CASSMTGLQYF; DNA: TGTGCCAGTAGTATGACAGGTCTACAGTACTTC; V: TRBV19; size: NA; D: NA; J: TRBJ2-7; length: 11
CDR3: CASSLTGAYEQYF; DNA: TGTGCCAGCAGTTTGACAGGGGCCTACGAGCAGTACTTC; V: TRBV27; size: once; D: TRBD1; J: TRBJ2-7; length: 13
CDR3: CASSVGTQGSPLHF; DNA: TGTGCCAGCAGCGTGGGGACACAGGGTTCACCCCTCCACTTT; V: TRBV9; size: NA; D: NA; J: TRBJ1-6; length: 14
CDR3: CASSVGDSPYNEQFF; DNA: TGTGCCAGCAGCGTAGGGGACAGCCCTTACAATGAGCAGTTCTTC; V: TRBV9; size: few; D: TRBD1; J: TRBJ2-1; length: 15
CDR3: CAWSFQSAGNTIYF; DNA: TGTGCCTGGAGTTTTCAGAGCGCCGGAAACACCATATATTTT; V: TRBV30; size: NA; D: NA; J: TRBJ1-3; length: 14